In this sample, the clone carrying this T cell receptor beta chain turned up once. Trimming cost V 5 bases and J 0 bases, with 19 bases left between them. The CDR3 is 17 amino acids. From germline, CDR1 is PRHDT and CDR2 FYEKMQ (reference sequence). This record belongs to a study of blood T cell repertoires in COVID-19. Study as a whole: Samples taken during acute and convalescent COVID-19 were collected in the United States, Italy and Spain. PBMCs, B-cell-depleted T cells, or T cells were the source of the cDNA or gDNA that made up the material.

Authors' methods: Amplification with reference gene primers provided the estimates of nucleated cell counts. Sequencing was performed with immunoSEQ multiplex PCR; in TCRdb, only in-frame clones are kept and a portion is missing. The V and J calls and the clone size are those of that table, but D and trimming were determined from the DNA. This sample has under 150,000 clones; 75% to 90% occur once, and the top ten carry less than 2%. Sequenced input: peripheral blood. The TCR originated in a man aged 70-80 years with acute or convalescent COVID-19. The chain links TRBV13 to TRBJ1-2; D may be TRBD1 (6 bases). CDR3 region: CASSPPGGPGANYGYTF. DNA of the CDR3: TGTGCCAGCAGCCCCCCCGGGGGGCCAGGTGCTAACTATGGCTACACCTTC.